The entry below gives a single T cell receptor (beta chain) sequence along with its context. The data were obtained in a study of blood T cell repertoires in COVID-19. In the original analysis: Using reference gene primer amplification, nucleated cell counts were estimated. TCRdb's copy holds only in-frame clones and misses some; the assay was immunoSEQ multiplex PCR. V and J calls plus clone size are reproduced from that table; the DNA served to infer D and trimming. The repertoire holds about 360,000 clones, with 70% to 90% as singletons. The CDR3 runs 14 residues. V lost 8 bases and J lost 2; bases outside the gene matches: 8. CDR1 LNHNV and CDR2 YYDKDF come from the germline V gene (reference sequence).

The rearrangement uses TRBV15 and TRBJ1-2, with 7 bases lining up with TRBD1. The sequenced sample was peripheral blood. This sequence was found in a human donor in a cohort sampled during active COVID-19. The CDR3 sequence: CATRAPGGNYGYTF. The DNA of the CDR3 is TGTGCCACCCGAGCCCCAGGGGGAAACTATGGCTACACCTTC.